One and the same sample provided the 5 T cell receptor beta chains below, sequenced in a study of T cells in Graves' hyperthyroidism and ophthalmopathy. Amplified TCR beta CDR3 regions came from RNA transcripts. HTBI primers were used for first-round RT-PCR of the TCR CDR3. MiXCR, applied by TCRdb to the multiplex PCR reads, yields one record per CDR3 protein. The data contain around 560,000 distinct CDR3 sequences, 16% of them singletons. Input material: blood. These receptors were collected from a woman aged 18-35 years with Graves' hyperthyroidism.

This clonotype occurred a few times. The chain has TRBV6-1 and TRBJ2-7; TRBD1 or TRBD2 may be the D gene (5 bases each). Trimming shortened V by 6 bases and J by 0 bases, and 9 bases separated the two germline ends. Germline V gives CDR1 MNHNS, CDR2 SASEGT. The CDR3 loop spans 13 amino acids. The CDR3: CASRGEFSYEQYF. The CDR3 nucleotides are TGTGCCAGCAGGGGGGAGTTCTCCTACGAGCAGTACTTC.

This clonotype was seen ten or more times. V usage is TRBV12-3 or TRBV12-4 and J usage is TRBJ2-4; 12 nucleotides agree with TRBD2. The trim removed 2 bases at V and 1 base at J, leaving 6 bases unmatched. This CDR3 comprises 18 residues. The CDR3 reads CASSLKLAGGRAKNIQYF. The CDR3, as DNA: TGTGCCAGCAGTTTAAAGCTAGCGGGAGGGCGGGCCAAAAACATTCAGTACTTC.

Points on this clonotype: A much more abundant neighbour one base away suggests this may be a read error. The V and J genes are TRBV18 and TRBJ1-4; D is unresolved. V was pared by 1 base and J by 6 bases, with 12 bases between. CDR1 is KGHSH and CDR2 is LQKENI in the germline V gene. The CDR3 runs 15 residues. The CDR3 coding sequence is TGTGCCAGCTCACCACGTTTAGGGCCGGATGAAAAACTGTTTTTT. Translation gives CASSPRLGPDEKLFF.

This clonotype was found a few times. The chain combines TRBV6-1 with TRBJ2-2; no clear D gene. Germline V gene sequence: CDR1 MNHNS, CDR2 SASEGT. The CDR3 spans 14 residues. Trimming pared 6 bases from V and 7 bases from J, leaving 15 bases between. This CDR3 reads CASSPSRALGELFF. The CDR3 region has the DNA TGTGCCAGCAGCCCCTCCCGGGCGCTCGGGGAGCTGTTTTTT.

V is TRBV24-1 and J is TRBJ1-2; D remains ambiguous. The V and J ends lost 6 bases and 7 bases respectively, with 20 bases between them. Germline V CDR1 and CDR2: KGHDR, SFDVKD. This CDR3 region has 15 residues. CDR3 sequence: CATSTGSGPPAGYTF. The CDR3 DNA reads TGTGCCACCAGTACTGGCTCCGGGCCCCCCGCTGGCTACACCTTC.